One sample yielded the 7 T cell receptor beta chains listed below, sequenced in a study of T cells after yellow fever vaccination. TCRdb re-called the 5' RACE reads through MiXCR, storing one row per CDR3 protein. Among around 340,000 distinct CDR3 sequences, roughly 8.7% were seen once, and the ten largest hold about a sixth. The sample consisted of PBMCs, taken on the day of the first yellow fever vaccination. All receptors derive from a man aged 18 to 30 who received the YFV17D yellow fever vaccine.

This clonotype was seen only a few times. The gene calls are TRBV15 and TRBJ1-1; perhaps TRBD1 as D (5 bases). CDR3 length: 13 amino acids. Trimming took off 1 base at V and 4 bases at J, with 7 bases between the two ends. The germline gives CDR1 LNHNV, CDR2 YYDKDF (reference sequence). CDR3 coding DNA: TGTGCCACCAGCAGAGGAAGGGGCACTGAAGCTTTCTTT. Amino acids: CATSRGRGTEAFF.

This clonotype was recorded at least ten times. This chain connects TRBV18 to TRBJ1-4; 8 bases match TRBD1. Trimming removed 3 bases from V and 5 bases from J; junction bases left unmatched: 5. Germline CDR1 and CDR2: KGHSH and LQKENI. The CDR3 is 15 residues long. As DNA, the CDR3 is TGTGCCAGCTCACCGCGACAGGGGCCAAATGAAAAACTGTTTTTT. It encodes CASSPRQGPNEKLFF.

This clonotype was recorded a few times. CDR3 amino acids: CASSLEGQANSPLHF. CDR3 in DNA: TGTGCCAGCAGTCTCGAGGGACAGGCCAATTCACCCCTCCACTTT. This rearrangement joins TRBV12-3 or TRBV12-4 to TRBJ1-6; 8 bases map to TRBD1. The CDR3 covers 15 residues. With 5 bases clipped from V and 7 bases from J, the junction kept 7 bases outside the gene matches.

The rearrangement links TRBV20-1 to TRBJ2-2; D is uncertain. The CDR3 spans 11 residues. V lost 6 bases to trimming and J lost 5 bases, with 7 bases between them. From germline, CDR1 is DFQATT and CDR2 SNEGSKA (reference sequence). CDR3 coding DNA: TGCAGTGCGACCGGGACCGGGGAGCTGTTTTTT. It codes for CSATGTGELFF.

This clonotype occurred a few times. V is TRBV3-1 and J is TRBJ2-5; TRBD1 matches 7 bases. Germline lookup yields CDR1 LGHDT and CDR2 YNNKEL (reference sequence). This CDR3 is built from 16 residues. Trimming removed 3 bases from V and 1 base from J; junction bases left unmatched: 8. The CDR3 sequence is CASSHYLGDSQETQYF. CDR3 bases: TGTGCCAGCAGCCATTACCTAGGGGACAGCCAAGAGACCCAGTACTTC.

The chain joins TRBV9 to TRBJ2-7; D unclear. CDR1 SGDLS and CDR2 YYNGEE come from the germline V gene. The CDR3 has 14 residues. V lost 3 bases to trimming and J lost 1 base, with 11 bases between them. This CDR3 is CASSEEDGSYEQYF. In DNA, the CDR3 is TGTGCCAGCAGCGAAGAGGACGGTTCCTACGAGCAGTACTTC.

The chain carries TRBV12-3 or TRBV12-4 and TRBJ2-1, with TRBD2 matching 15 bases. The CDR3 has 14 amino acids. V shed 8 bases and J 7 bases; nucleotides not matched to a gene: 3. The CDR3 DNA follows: TGTGCCAGCGGACTAGCGGGGGGGAGAAATGAGCAGTTCTTC. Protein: CASGLAGGRNEQFF.